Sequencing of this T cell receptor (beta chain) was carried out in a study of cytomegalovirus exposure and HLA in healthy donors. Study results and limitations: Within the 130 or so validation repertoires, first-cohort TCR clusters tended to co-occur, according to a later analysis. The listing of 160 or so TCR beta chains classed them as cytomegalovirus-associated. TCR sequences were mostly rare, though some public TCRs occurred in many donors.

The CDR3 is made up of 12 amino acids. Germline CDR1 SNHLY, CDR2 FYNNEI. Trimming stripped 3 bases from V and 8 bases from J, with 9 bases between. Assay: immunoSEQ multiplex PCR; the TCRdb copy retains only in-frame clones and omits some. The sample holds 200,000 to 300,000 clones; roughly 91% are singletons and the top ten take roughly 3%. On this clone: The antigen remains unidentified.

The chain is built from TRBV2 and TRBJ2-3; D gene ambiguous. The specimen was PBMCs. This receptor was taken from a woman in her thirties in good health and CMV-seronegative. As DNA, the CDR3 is TGTGCCAGCAGTGAGTTAAGTTCTACGCAGTATTTT. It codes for CASSELSSTQYF.